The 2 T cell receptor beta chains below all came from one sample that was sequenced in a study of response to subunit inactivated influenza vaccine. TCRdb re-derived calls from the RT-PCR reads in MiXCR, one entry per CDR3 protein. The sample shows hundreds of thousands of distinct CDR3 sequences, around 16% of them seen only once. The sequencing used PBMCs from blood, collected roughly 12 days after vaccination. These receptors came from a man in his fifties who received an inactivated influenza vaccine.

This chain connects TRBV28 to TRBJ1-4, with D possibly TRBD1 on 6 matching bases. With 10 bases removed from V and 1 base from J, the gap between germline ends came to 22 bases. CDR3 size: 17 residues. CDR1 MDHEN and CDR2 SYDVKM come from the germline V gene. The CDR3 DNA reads TGTGCCACCTCGGGGGCACCTCGTCGAGAAACTAATGAAAAACTGTTTTTT. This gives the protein CATSGAPRRETNEKLFF.

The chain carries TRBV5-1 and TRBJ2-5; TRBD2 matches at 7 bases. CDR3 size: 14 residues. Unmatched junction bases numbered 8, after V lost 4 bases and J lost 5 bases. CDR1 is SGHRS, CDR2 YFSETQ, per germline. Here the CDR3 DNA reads TGCGCCAGCAGCCAACGGCGGGGGTATGAGACCCAGTACTTC. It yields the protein CASSQRRGYETQYF.